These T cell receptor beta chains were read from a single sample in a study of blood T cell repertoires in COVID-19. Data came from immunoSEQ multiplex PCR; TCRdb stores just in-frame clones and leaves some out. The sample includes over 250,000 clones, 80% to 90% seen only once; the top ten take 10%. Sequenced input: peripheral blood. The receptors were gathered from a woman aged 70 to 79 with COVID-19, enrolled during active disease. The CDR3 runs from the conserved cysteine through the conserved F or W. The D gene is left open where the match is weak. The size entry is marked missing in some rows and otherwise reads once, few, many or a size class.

CDR3nt: TGTGCCAGCAGCGTGGCTACAGGGGGTACTGGAAACACCATATATTTT
CDR3aa: CASSVATGGTGNTIYF
v_gene: TRBV9
j_gene: TRBJ1-3
d_gene: TRBD1
abundance: .

CDR3nt: TGTGCCAGCAACTCAGGGGGCGCGGCAGAAGCTTTCTTT
CDR3aa: CASNSGGAAEAFF
v_gene: TRBV2
j_gene: TRBJ1-1
d_gene: TRBD1
abundance: .

CDR3nt: TGTGCCAGTAGTGCGCCAGACAGGCCCTACGGGGGCTACACCTTC
CDR3aa: CASSAPDRPYGGYTF
v_gene: TRBV19
j_gene: TRBJ1-2
d_gene: .
abundance: many

CDR3nt: TGTGCCAGCAGCCAGGGGACAGGGGGCATATCGACAGATACGCAGTATTTT
CDR3aa: CASSQGTGGISTDTQYF
v_gene: TRBV3-1/TRBV3-2
j_gene: TRBJ2-3
d_gene: TRBD1
abundance: .

CDR3nt: TGTGCCAGCAGCTTGGGTCCCAGGGATTACGGCTACACCTTC
CDR3aa: CASSLGPRDYGYTF
v_gene: TRBV5-6
j_gene: TRBJ1-2
d_gene: .
abundance: .

CDR3nt: TGTGCCAGCAGCCAAGATCAACAGGGGGCTCGTGAAAAACTGTTTTTT
CDR3aa: CASSQDQQGAREKLFF
v_gene: TRBV4-2
j_gene: TRBJ1-4
d_gene: TRBD1
abundance: .

CDR3nt: TGTGCCAGTAGTGAGGGCCGGTATCAGCCCCAGCATTTT
CDR3aa: CASSEGRYQPQHF
v_gene: TRBV19
j_gene: TRBJ1-5
d_gene: .
abundance: once

CDR3nt: TGTGCCAGCAGCCAAGTGTCTGGCGGGGGACAAGAGACCCAGTACTTC
CDR3aa: CASSQVSGGGQETQYF
v_gene: TRBV3-1/TRBV3-2
j_gene: TRBJ2-5
d_gene: TRBD2
abundance: .

CDR3nt: TGTGCCAGCAGCCCGTCGAAGGGAGCAGCCTATGGCTACACCTTC
CDR3aa: CASSPSKGAAYGYTF
v_gene: TRBV14
j_gene: TRBJ1-2
d_gene: .
abundance: .

CDR3nt: TGTGCCAGCAGTCGACAGGGGGCTGCTGAAGCTTTCTTT
CDR3aa: CASSRQGAAEAFF
v_gene: TRBV27
j_gene: TRBJ1-1
d_gene: TRBD1
abundance: few

CDR3nt: TGTGCCAGCAGTCCCAAGACAGGGGTGACTAGCGGGAGCTCATATGAGCAGTTCTTC
CDR3aa: CASSPKTGVTSGSSYEQFF
v_gene: TRBV6-6
j_gene: TRBJ2-1
d_gene: TRBD2
abundance: .